This T cell receptor beta chain was sequenced during a study of T cell clonotyping in hematopoietic cell transplantation. About the study: Recipient samples before transplant were obtained post-cytoreduction. Study-wide results and caveats: Recipient TCR diversity dropped after transplant; expanded clonotypes rose from day 30 to 180. At the given depth, recipient repertoires were over 97% de novo clonotypes.

Documented time point: recipient sample about 28 days before transplant, after cytoreduction. Recipient blood drawn about 28 days pretransplant and days 30, 100, 180 after. TCRdb's table, derived via immunoSEQ multiplex PCR, lists solely in-frame clones and lacks some. The data show roughly 80,000 clones, about 96% seen once. Regarding this clone: Its target is unknown.

The receptor comes from a woman aged 45-59 years with acute myeloid leukemia. Some clones in this sample may be carry-over from other donors' samples. Sequenced material: peripheral blood mononuclear cells, taken before stem cell transplant.

This CDR3 reads CASRDSRSYNEQFF. The CDR3 DNA is TGTGCCTCGAGGGACAGCCGCTCCTACAATGAGCAGTTCTTC. The J gene is TRBJ2-1, the V gene TRBV28; 7 bases match TRBD1. The CDR3 runs 14 residues. Germline V CDR1 and CDR2: MDHEN, SYDVKM. V shed 11 bases, J shed 0 bases, and the junction held 7 bases outside the gene matches.